This T cell receptor (beta chain) was captured in a study of blood T cell repertoires in COVID-19. At the level of the study: Acute and convalescent COVID-19 samples came from the United States, Italy and Spain. PBMCs, B-cell-depleted T cells, or T cells provided the cDNA or gDNA that made up the material.

As handled by the study authors: Amplification of reference gene primers provided the estimated nucleated cell counts. Method: immunoSEQ multiplex PCR; TCRdb's copy keeps in-frame clones and lacks some. V, J and clone size are taken as reported in that table, and D and trimming were inferred from the DNA itself. The sample lists about 220,000 clones, 82% seen once, with about 3.8% in the top ten. There are 14 residues in the CDR3. Germline lookup yields CDR1 SGHDN and CDR2 FVKESK. V lost 2 bases and J 2 bases, leaving 4 bases between the germline ends. This clone turned up a few times. What was sequenced was peripheral blood. The genes are TRBV14 and TRBJ2-6, with D hard to call. The TCR was taken from a woman of 80 years or more with acute or convalescent COVID-19. DNA of the CDR3: TGTGCCAGCAGCCAACGTACTGGGGCCAACGTCCTGACTTTC. Translation: CASSQRTGANVLTF.